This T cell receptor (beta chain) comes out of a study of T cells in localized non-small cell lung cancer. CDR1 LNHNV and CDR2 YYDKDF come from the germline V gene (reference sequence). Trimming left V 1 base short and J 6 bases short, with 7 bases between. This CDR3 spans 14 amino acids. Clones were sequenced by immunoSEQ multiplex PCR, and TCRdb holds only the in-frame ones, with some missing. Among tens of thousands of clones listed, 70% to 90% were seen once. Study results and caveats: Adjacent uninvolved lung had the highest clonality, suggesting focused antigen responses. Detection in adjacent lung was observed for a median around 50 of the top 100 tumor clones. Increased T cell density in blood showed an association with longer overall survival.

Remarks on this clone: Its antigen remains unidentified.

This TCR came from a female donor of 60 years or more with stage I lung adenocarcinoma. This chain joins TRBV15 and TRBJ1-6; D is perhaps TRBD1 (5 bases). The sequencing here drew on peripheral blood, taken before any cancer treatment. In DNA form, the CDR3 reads TGTGCCACCAGCAGAGGGGACCCTAATTCACCCCTCCACTTT. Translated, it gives CATSRGDPNSPLHF.